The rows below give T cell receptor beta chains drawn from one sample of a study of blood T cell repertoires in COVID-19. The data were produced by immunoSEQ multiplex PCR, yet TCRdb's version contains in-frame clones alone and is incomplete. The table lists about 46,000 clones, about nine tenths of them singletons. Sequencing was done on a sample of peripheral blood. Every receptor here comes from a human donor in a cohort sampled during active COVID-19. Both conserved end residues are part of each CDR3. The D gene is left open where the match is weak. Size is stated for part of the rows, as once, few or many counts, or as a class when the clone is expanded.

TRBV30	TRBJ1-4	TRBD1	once	TGTGCCTGCCACGGGACAGATAATGAAAAACTGTTTTTT	CACHGTDNEKLFF
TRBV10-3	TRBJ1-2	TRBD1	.	TGTGCCATCAGTGAGTTAACAGGGGAGAAACATGGCTACACCTTC	CAISELTGEKHGYTF
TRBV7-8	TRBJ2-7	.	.	TGTGCCAGCAGCCGCTACTCCTACGAGCAGTACTTC	CASSRYSYEQYF
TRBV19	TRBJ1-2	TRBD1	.	TGTGCCAGTAGTCTTGCTATCGGACAGGGGGGTAACTATGGCTACACCTTC	CASSLAIGQGGNYGYTF
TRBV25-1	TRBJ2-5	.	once	TGTGCCAGCAGTGGGAGTCAGTACCAAGAGACCCAGTACTTC	CASSGSQYQETQYF
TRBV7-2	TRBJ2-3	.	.	TGTGCCAGCAGCTTCCTGGGTGGGGGGAGGAGCACAGATACGCAGTATTTT	CASSFLGGGRSTDTQYF
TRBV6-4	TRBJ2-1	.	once	TGTGCCAGCAGACTTGGCCCTAGCTCCTACAATGAGCAGTTCTTC	CASRLGPSSYNEQFF
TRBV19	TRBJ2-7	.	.	TGTGCCAGTAGTCGGGGCTACGAGCAGTACTTC	CASSRGYEQYF
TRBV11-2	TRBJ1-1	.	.	TGTGCCAGCAGCTTAGACGGGGGGGCGAACACTGAAGCTTTCTTT	CASSLDGGANTEAFF
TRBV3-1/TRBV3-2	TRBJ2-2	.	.	TGTGCCAGCAGCCAATCGGGTTATTCCGGGGAGCTGTTTTTT	CASSQSGYSGELFF
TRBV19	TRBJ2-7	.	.	TGTGCCAGTAGTCCATTCATCGGAGGGGATTACGAGCAGTACTTC	CASSPFIGGDYEQYF
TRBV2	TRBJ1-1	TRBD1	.	TGTGCCAGCATCCCCCCGGGACAGGGGAGAGGAACTGAAGCTTTCTTT	CASIPPGQGRGTEAFF
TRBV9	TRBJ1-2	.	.	TGTGCCAGCAGCGTAGCAGACACTAACTATGGCTACACCTTC	CASSVADTNYGYTF
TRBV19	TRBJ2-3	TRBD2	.	TGTGCCAGTAGCCTTAGCGGGGGGCACACAGATACGCAGTATTTT	CASSLSGGHTDTQYF
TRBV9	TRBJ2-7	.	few	TGTGCCAGCAGCGAGGGGGGACAGACCTACGAGCAGTACTTC	CASSEGGQTYEQYF
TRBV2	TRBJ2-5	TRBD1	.	TGTGCCAGCAGTGAAGCGGGACAGGGGGAGACCCAGTACTTC	CASSEAGQGETQYF
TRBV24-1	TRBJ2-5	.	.	TGTGCCACCAGTCCCGGAGAGACCCAGTACTTC	CATSPGETQYF
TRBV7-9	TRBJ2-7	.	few	TGTGCCAGCAGCTGGGCAGGTGACGAGCAGTACTTC	CASSWAGDEQYF